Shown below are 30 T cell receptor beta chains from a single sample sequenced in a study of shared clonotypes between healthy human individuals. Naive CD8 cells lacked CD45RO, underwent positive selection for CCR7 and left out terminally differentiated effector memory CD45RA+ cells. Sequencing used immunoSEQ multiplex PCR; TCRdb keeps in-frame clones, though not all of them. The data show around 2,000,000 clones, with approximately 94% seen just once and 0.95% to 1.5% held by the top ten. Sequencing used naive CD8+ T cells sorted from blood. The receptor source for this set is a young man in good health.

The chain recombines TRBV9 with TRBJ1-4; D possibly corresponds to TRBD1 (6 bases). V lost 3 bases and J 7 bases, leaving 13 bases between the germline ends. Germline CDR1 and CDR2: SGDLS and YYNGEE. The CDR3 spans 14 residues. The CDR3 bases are TGTGCCAGCAGCGATGGGACATTGGGTGAAAAACTGTTTTTT. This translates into CASSDGTLGEKLFF.

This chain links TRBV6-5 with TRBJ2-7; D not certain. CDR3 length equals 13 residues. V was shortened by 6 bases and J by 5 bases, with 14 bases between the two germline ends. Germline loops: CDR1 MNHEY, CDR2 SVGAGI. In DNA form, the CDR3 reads TGTGCCAGCAGCCTTCTTTCCGGCAACGAGCAGTACTTC. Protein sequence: CASSLLSGNEQYF.

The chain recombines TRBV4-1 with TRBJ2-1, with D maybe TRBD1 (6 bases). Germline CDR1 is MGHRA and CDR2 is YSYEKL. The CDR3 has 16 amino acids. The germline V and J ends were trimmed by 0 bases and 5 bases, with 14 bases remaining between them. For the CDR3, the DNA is TGCGCCAGCAGCCAAGAGGGTCAGGGGTGGGACAATGAGCAGTTCTTC. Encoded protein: CASSQEGQGWDNEQFF.

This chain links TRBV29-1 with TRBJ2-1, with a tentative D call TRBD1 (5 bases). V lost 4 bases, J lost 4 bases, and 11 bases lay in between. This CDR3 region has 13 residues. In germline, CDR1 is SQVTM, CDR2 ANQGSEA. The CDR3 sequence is CSVVRVEYNEQFF. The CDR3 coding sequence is TGCAGCGTTGTCAGGGTTGAGTACAATGAGCAGTTCTTC.

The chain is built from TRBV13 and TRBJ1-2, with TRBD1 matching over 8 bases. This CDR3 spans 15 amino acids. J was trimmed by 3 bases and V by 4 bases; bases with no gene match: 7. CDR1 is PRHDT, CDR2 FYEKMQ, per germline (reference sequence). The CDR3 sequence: CASSSTDRVDYGYTF. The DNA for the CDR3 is TGTGCCAGCAGCTCCACGGACAGGGTGGACTATGGCTACACCTTC.

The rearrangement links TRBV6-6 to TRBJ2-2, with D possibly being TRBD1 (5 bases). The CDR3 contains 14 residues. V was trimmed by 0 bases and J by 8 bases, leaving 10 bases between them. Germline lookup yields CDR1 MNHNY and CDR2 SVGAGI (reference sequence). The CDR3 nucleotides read TGTGCCAGCAGTTACTCGCAGGGTTGGGGGGAGCTGTTTTTT. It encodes CASSYSQGWGELFF.

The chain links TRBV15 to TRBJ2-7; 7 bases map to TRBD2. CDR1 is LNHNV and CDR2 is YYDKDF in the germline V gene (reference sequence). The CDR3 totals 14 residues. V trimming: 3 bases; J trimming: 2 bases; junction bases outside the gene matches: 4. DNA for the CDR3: TGTGCCACCAGCAGTGGGAGGGCCGCCTACGAGCAGTACTTC. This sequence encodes CATSSGRAAYEQYF.

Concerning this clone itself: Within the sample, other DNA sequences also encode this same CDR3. This CDR3 is CASSLSGSYEQYF. The CDR3 nucleotides read TGTGCCAGCAGCTTATCGGGTTCCTACGAGCAGTACTTC. The rearrangement joins TRBV11-2 to TRBJ2-7; no reliable D call. V shed 2 bases and J shed 1 base, with 6 bases lying between them. The CDR3 runs 13 residues. In germline, CDR1 is SGHAT, CDR2 FQNNGV.

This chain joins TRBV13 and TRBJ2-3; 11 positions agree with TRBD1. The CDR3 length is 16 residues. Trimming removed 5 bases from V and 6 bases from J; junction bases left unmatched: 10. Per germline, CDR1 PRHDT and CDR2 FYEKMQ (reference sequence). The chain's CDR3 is CASSTLRTGGIDTQYF. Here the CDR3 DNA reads TGTGCCAGCAGCACCCTTCGGACAGGGGGCATCGATACGCAGTATTTT.

In DNA form, the CDR3 reads TGTGCCACCTACCCCGGGACTAGCTCCTACAATGAGCAGTTCTTC. This encodes CATYPGTSSYNEQFF. This sequence joins TRBV15 and TRBJ2-1, with TRBD2 identical over 8 bases. V lost 8 bases, J lost 0 bases, and 6 bases stayed unmatched. The germline CDR1 and CDR2 sequences are LNHNV and YYDKDF (reference sequence). The CDR3 contains 15 residues.

The CDR3 nucleotides are TGTGCCGCGACTCAAGGCCCGAACACCGGGGAGCTGTTTTTT. Translation: CAATQGPNTGELFF. The rearrangement joins TRBV6-5 to TRBJ2-2; D ambiguous. The V end was cut by 11 bases, the J end by 0 bases, with 13 bases between. This CDR3 region has 14 residues. The V gene's germline CDR1 is MNHEY and CDR2 SVGAGI.

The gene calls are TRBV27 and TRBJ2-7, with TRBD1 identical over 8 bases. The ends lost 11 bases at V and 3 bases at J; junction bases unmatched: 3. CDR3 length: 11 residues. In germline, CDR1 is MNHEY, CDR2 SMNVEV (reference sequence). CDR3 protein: CAGQGFYEQYF. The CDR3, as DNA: TGTGCCGGACAGGGATTCTACGAGCAGTACTTC.

This CDR3 is CASSWQSGELFF. CDR3 DNA: TGTGCCAGCAGTTGGCAGTCCGGGGAGCTGTTTTTT. This rearrangement joins TRBV7-8 to TRBJ2-2; D unclear. The CDR3 extends over 12 amino acids. CDR1 and CDR2 from the germline V gene are SGHVS and FQNEAQ. V was shortened by 6 bases and J by 6 bases, with 8 bases between the two germline ends. The entire variable domain, with the rest obtained from reference TRBV7-8 and TRBJ2-2, is as follows: GAGVSQSPRYKVAKRGQDVALRCDPISGHVSLFWYQQALGQGPEFLTYFQNEAQLDKSGLPSDRFFAERPEGSVSTLKIQRTQQEDSAVYLCASSWQSGELFFGEGSRLTVL.

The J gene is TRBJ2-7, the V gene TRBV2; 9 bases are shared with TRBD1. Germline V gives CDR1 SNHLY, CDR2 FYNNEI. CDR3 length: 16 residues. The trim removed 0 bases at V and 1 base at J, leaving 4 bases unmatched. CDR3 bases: TGTGCCAGCAGTGAAGCGCGGGGGACAGGGTCCTACGAGCAGTACTTC. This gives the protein CASSEARGTGSYEQYF. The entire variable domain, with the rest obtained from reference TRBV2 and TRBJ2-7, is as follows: EPEVTQTPSHQVTQMGQEVILRCVPISNHLYFYWYRQILGQKVEFLVSFYNNEISEKSEIFDDQFSVERPDGSNFTLKIRSTKLEDSAMYFCASSEARGTGSYEQYFGPGTRLTVT.

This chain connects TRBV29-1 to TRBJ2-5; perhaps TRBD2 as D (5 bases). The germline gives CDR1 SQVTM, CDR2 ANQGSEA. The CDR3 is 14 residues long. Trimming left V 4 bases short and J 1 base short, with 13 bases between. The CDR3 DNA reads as TGCAGCGTTGGGGAGTTGGGTCGCCAAGAGACCCAGTACTTC. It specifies CSVGELGRQETQYF.

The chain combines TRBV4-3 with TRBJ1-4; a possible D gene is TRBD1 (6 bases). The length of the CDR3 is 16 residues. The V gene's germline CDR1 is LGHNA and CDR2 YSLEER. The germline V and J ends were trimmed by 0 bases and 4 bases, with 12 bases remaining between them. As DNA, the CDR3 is TGCGCCAGCAGCCAAGATAGAGCAGGGGTTAATGAAAAACTGTTTTTT. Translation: CASSQDRAGVNEKLFF.

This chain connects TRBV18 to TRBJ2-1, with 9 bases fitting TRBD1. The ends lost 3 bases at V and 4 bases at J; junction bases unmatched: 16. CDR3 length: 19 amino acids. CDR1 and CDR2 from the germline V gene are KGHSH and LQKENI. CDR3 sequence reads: CASSPARERTGAVYNEQFF. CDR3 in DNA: TGTGCCAGCTCACCCGCGCGGGAAAGGACAGGGGCGGTGTACAATGAGCAGTTCTTC.

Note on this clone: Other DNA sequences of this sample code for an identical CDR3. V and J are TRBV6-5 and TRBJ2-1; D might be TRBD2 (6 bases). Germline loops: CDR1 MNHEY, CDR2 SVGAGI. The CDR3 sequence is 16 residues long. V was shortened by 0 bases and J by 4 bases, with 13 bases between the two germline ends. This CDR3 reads CASSYSSGRFYNEQFF. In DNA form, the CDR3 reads TGTGCCAGCAGTTACTCGTCGGGGAGGTTTTACAATGAGCAGTTCTTC.

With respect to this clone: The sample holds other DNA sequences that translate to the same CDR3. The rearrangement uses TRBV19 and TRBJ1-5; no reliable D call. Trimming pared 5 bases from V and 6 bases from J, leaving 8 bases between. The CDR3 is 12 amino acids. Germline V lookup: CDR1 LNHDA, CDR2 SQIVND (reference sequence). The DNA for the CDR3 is TGTGCCAGTAGTCCCCTGGGTCAGCCCCAGCATTTT. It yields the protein CASSPLGQPQHF. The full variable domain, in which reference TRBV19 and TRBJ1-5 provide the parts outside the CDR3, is DGGITQSPKYLFRKEGQNVTLSCEQNLNHDAMYWYRQDPGQGLRLIYYSQIVNDFQKGDIAEGYSVSREKKESFPLTVTSAQKNPTAFYLCASSPLGQPQHFGDGTRLSIL.

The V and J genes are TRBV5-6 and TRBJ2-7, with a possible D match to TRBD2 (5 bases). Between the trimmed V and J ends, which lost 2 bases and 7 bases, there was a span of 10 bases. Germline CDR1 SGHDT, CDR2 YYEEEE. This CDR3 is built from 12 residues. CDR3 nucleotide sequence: TGTGCCAGCAGCTTTGGGAGCCTAGAGCAGTACTTC. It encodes CASSFGSLEQYF.

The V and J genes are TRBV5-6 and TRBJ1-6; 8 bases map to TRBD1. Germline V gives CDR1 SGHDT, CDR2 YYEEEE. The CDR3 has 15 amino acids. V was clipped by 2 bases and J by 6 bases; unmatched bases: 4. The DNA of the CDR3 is TGTGCCAGCAGCTTTGTACAGGGGGTTAATTCACCCCTCCACTTT. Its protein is CASSFVQGVNSPLHF.

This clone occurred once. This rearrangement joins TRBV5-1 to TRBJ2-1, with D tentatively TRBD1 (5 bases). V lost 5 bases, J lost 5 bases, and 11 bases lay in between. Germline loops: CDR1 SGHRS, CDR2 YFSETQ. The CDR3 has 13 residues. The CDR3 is CASREDIHNEQFF. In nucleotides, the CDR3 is TGCGCCAGCAGAGAGGACATCCACAATGAGCAGTTCTTC.

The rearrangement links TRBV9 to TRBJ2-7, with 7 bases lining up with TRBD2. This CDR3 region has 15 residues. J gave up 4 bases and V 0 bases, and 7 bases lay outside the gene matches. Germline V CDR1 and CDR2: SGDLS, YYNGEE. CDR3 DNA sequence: TGTGCCAGCAGCGTAGGGGACGGGGAGGGGTACGAGCAGTACTTC. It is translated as CASSVGDGEGYEQYF.

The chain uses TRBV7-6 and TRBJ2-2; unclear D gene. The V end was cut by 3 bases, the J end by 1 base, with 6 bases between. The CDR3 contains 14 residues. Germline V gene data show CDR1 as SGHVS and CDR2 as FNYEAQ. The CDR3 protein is CASSLSRNTGELFF. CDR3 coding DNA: TGTGCCAGCAGCTTGTCTAGGAACACCGGGGAGCTGTTTTTT.

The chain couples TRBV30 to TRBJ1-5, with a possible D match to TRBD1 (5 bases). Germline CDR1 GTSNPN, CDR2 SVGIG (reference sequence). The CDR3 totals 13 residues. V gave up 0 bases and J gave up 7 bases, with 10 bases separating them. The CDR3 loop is CAWSVQAGQPQHF. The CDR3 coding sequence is TGTGCCTGGAGTGTACAGGCCGGCCAGCCCCAGCATTTT.

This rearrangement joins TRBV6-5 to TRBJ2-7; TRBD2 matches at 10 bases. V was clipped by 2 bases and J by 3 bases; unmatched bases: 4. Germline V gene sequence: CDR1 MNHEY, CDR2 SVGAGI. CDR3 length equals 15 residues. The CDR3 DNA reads TGTGCCAGCAGTTACCAACTAGCGGGGATCTACGAGCAGTACTTC. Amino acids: CASSYQLAGIYEQYF.

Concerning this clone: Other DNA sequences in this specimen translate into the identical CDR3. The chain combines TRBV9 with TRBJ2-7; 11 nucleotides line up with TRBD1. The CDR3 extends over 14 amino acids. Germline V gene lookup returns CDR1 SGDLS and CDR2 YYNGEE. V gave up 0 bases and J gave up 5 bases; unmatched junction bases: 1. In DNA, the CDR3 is TGTGCCAGCAGCGTAGGGACAGGGGGCGACGAGCAGTACTTC. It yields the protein CASSVGTGGDEQYF.

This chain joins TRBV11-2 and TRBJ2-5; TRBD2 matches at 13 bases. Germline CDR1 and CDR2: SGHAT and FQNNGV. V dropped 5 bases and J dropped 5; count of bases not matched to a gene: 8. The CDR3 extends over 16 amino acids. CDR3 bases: TGTGCCAGCAGCCCAACTAGCGGGGGGGCCGTGGAGACCCAGTACTTC. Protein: CASSPTSGGAVETQYF.

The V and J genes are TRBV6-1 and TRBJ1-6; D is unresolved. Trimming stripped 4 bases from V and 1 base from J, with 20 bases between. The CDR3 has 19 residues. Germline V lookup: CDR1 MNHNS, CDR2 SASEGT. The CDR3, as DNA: TGTGCCAGCAGTGTAATAAACCAACTTGCGTTGTCCTATAATTCACCCCTCCACTTT. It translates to CASSVINQLALSYNSPLHF.

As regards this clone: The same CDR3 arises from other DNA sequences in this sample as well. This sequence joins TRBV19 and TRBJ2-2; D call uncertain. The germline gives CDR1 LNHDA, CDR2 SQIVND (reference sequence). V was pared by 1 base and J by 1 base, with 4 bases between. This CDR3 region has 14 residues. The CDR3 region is CASSIVGNTGELFF. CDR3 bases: TGTGCCAGTAGTATAGTTGGGAACACCGGGGAGCTGTTTTTT.